Listed below are T cell receptor beta chains from one sample, sequenced in a study of cytomegalovirus exposure and HLA in healthy donors. The assay was immunoSEQ multiplex PCR, and TCRdb's table has in-frame clones only and misses some. Of some 250,000 clones listed, about 81% are singletons. Sequenced input: PBMCs. These receptor sequences come from a woman aged 40-49 years in good health and CMV-seropositive. The CDR3 runs from the conserved cysteine through the conserved F or W. The D gene is left open where the match is weak. The size entry is marked missing in some rows and otherwise reads once, few, many or a size class.

-	TRBV30	TRBD1	TRBJ1-2	TGTGCCTGGCGTGGACAGGGGCATGTGGATGGCTACACCTTC	CAWRGQGHVDGYTF
-	TRBV6-1	-	TRBJ2-1	TGTGCCAGCGGCGGGATTTCCAATGAGCAGTTCTTC	CASGGISNEQFF
-	TRBV2	TRBD1	TRBJ2-2	TGTGCCAGCAGTGTTTTCGGGACAGGGGGTTTCGGGGAGCTGTTTTTT	CASSVFGTGGFGELFF
-	TRBV5-1	TRBD2	TRBJ2-7	TGCGCCAGCAGCCCCACGGGACTACGAATAACCCGATACGAGCAGTACTTC	CASSPTGLRITRYEQYF
-	TRBV15	TRBD2	TRBJ2-5	TGTGCCACCAGCAGGACTAGCGGGATACTAAGAGAGACCCAGTACTTC	CATSRTSGILRETQYF
once	TRBV18	TRBD2	TRBJ2-1	TGTGCCAGCTCACCGGGACTAGCGGGAGGGCCGGGCAATGAGCAGTTCTTC	CASSPGLAGGPGNEQFF
-	TRBV20-1	-	TRBJ2-7	TGCAGTGCTAGGGCCAACTACGAGCAGTACTTC	CSARANYEQYF
once	TRBV5-1	TRBD1	TRBJ1-4	TGCGCCAGCAGCTCGGGACAGGGGTCTAATGAAAAACTGTTTTTT	CASSSGQGSNEKLFF
-	TRBV4-1	-	TRBJ1-5	TGCGCCAGCAGCCGGGGAGATCAGCCCCAGCATTTT	CASSRGDQPQHF
-	TRBV11-1	TRBD1	TRBJ2-7	TGTGCCAGCAGCTTAAACTTCGTACAGGGGAGTTACGAGCAGTACTTC	CASSLNFVQGSYEQYF
once	TRBV4-1	-	TRBJ1-1	TGCGCCAGCAGCCAAGATCCGTACCAGGGGAACACTGAAGCTTTCTTT	CASSQDPYQGNTEAFF
-	TRBV9	TRBD1	TRBJ2-7	TGTGCCAGCAGCTCAGGGACAGGTCGCTACGAGCAGTACTTC	CASSSGTGRYEQYF
-	TRBV10-2	TRBD1	TRBJ1-2	TGCGCCAGCAGTGAGGGATGGGACAGGGAAGGCAGGGGTGGCTACACCTTC	CASSEGWDREGRGGYTF
-	TRBV10-1	TRBD2	TRBJ2-3	TGCGCCAGCAGTGATGGTAAGGGACTAGCGGGAGGTGGGACAGATACGCAGTATTTT	CASSDGKGLAGGGTDTQYF
-	TRBV4-3	-	TRBJ1-2	TGCGCCAGCAGCCAAGAATTAGGGCAGGGTAGGGGCTACACCTTC	CASSQELGQGRGYTF
few	TRBV6-5	TRBD1	TRBJ2-7	TGTGCCAGCAGGACAGGGGCTTCCTACGAGCAGTACTTC	CASRTGASYEQYF
-	TRBV19	-	TRBJ2-7	TGTGCCAGTAGTATCAGGTTGCAGGGGACATTGACTATTACTTTC	CASSIRLQGTLTITF
-	TRBV11-2	TRBD1	TRBJ1-6	TGTGCCAGCAGTCCAGACAGGGGGAATGGTTCACCCCTCCACTTT	CASSPDRGNGSPLHF
-	TRBV2	TRBD2	TRBJ2-5	TGTGCCAGCGTAGCTACTAGCGGGACCCGGGAGCAGTACTTC	CASVATSGTREQYF
-	TRBV10-3	-	TRBJ2-7	TGTGCCATCAGTGACAGGGTGTTAGGGGAGCAGTACTTC	CAISDRVLGEQYF
once	TRBV19	-	TRBJ2-4	TGTGCCAGTAGTATGCTCGCAGGGGCGAGGGAAGGCATTCAGTACTTC	CASSMLAGAREGIQYF
few	TRBV5-5	TRBD1	TRBJ2-7	TGTGCCAGCAGCTCACCTAGACAGGGCTACGAGCAGTACTTC	CASSSPRQGYEQYF
-	TRBV10-2	TRBD1	TRBJ2-1	TGCGCCAGCAGTGCCTCCGGGACAGGGTACTACAATGAGCAGTTCTTC	CASSASGTGYYNEQFF
-	TRBV5-4	TRBD1	TRBJ2-7	TGTGCCAGCAGCTTCGCCGGACAGGCCACAGAGAACGAGCAGTACTTC	CASSFAGQATENEQYF
-	TRBV11-3	-	TRBJ2-1	TGTGCCAGCAGCCCCCCTTACAATGAGCAGTTCTTC	CASSPPYNEQFF
-	TRBV25-1	TRBD1	TRBJ1-6	TGTGCCAGCAGTGAATACAGAGTCAGGGGGAATTCACCCCTCCACTTT	CASSEYRVRGNSPLHF
-	TRBV9	TRBD2	TRBJ2-7	TGTGCCAGCAGCGGGACTAGCGGGAGCGTGAGTTCCTACGAGCAGTACTTC	CASSGTSGSVSSYEQYF
-	TRBV19	-	TRBJ2-7	TGTGCCAGTAGTATAGGATGGCAGGGGAGATCCTACGAGCAGTACTTC	CASSIGWQGRSYEQYF
-	TRBV29-1	TRBD2	TRBJ2-5	TGCAGCGTGATGGGCCTAGCGGGAGGCCTAATCCAAGAGACCCAGTACTTC	CSVMGLAGGLIQETQYF
-	TRBV30	TRBD2	TRBJ2-7	TGTGCCTGGTCGACTAGCGGCTGGGGATACGAGCAGTACTTC	CAWSTSGWGYEQYF
-	TRBV5-1	TRBD1	TRBJ1-2	TGCGCCAGCAGCTTGGGGACAGGGGAAAGCTATGGCTACACCTTC	CASSLGTGESYGYTF
-	TRBV18	-	TRBJ1-5	TGTGCCAGCTCGCCGGGTCGTAATCAGCCCCAGCATTTT	CASSPGRNQPQHF
-	TRBV7-2	TRBD2	TRBJ2-7	TGTGCCAGCAGCCCCAGGACTAGCGGGAGAGGGTACGAGCAGTACTTC	CASSPRTSGRGYEQYF
-	TRBV6-5	-	TRBJ1-5	TGTGCCAGCAGACCCGGGACTATGAATCAGCCCCAGCATTTT	CASRPGTMNQPQHF
-	TRBV19	TRBD1	TRBJ2-7	TGTGCCAGTAGTATTGGCGGGACAGGGAAGCACTACGAGCAGTACTTC	CASSIGGTGKHYEQYF
-	TRBV19	-	TRBJ2-2	TGTGCCAGTAGTGCGCGGGTGTACACCGGGGAGCTGTTTTTT	CASSARVYTGELFF
-	TRBV2	TRBD2	TRBJ2-1	TGTGCCAGCAGCCCCGGGACTAGCGGGAATGAGTTCTTC	CASSPGTSGNEFF
-	TRBV29-1	-	TRBJ1-1	TGCAGCGTTGGCTCGCTTAGGAACACTGAAGCTTTCTTT	CSVGSLRNTEAFF
-	TRBV5-1	-	TRBJ2-6	TGCGCCAGCAGCTTGGTGGCCAACGGGTTCTCTGGGGCCAACGTCCTGACTTTC	CASSLVANGFSGANVLTF
few	TRBV11-2	-	TRBJ1-1	TGTGCCAGCAGCTTGTCAGGTCAAGGAGCTTTCTTT	CASSLSGQGAFF
-	TRBV18	-	TRBJ1-1	TGTGCCAGCTCACCACTCGGGGGAGGTGGGAACACTGAAGCTTTCTTT	CASSPLGGGGNTEAFF
-	TRBV5-5	TRBD2	TRBJ2-5	TGTGCCAGCAGGGAGACTAGCGGGACAGCCCAGTACTTC	CASRETSGTAQYF
-	TRBV7-2	TRBD1	TRBJ1-2	TGTGCCAGCAGCCCGGAGACAGGGTCCGGCTACTATGGCTACACCTTC	CASSPETGSGYYGYTF
-	TRBV9	-	TRBJ2-5	TGTGCCAGCAGCGGGTACCTAACGACAGGACGAGAGACCCAGTACTTC	CASSGYLTTGRETQYF
-	TRBV15	-	TRBJ2-6	TGTGCCACCAGCAGAGAACAAACTGGGGCCAACGTCCTGACTTTC	CATSREQTGANVLTF
once	TRBV6-5	-	TRBJ1-5	TGTGCCAGCAGTCGGGGAGGTGGCAATCAGCCCCAGCATTTT	CASSRGGGNQPQHF
-	TRBV19	-	TRBJ1-5	TGTGCCAGTAGTATAGGATGGCAGGGGTCAGGGCCCCAGCATTTT	CASSIGWQGSGPQHF
-	TRBV6-1	-	TRBJ2-7	TGTGCCAGCAGCTCAGGGGCCGAGCAGTACTTC	CASSSGAEQYF
-	TRBV9	TRBD1	TRBJ1-1	TGTGCCAGCAGCACACAGGGGTTGAACACTGAAGCTTTCTTT	CASSTQGLNTEAFF
-	TRBV9	TRBD2	TRBJ2-7	TGTGCCAGCAGCCCCAGCGGGAGGTACTACGAGCAGTACTTC	CASSPSGRYYEQYF
-	TRBV9	-	TRBJ2-3	TGTGCCAGCAGCGTGTGGGAGGAGGCAGATACGCAGTATTTT	CASSVWEEADTQYF
-	TRBV19	TRBD1	TRBJ1-2	TGTGCCAGTAGTATGAGAGGGGATACTCGGACAGGAAACTATGGCTACACCTTC	CASSMRGDTRTGNYGYTF
few	TRBV7-6	-	TRBJ2-1	TGTGCCAGCAGCTTAGCCGGGTTAGATGAGCAGTTCTTC	CASSLAGLDEQFF
-	TRBV5-1	-	TRBJ1-1	TGCGCCAGCAGAACAGGGAACATGAACACTGAAGCTTTCTTT	CASRTGNMNTEAFF
-	TRBV7-6	-	TRBJ2-2	TGTGCCAGCAGCTTAGCCGCAGGGGTTACCACCGGGGAGCTGTTTTTT	CASSLAAGVTTGELFF
-	TRBV9	TRBD1	TRBJ1-3	TGTGCCAGCAGTGACCGACAGGGTTACTCTGGAAACACCATATATTTT	CASSDRQGYSGNTIYF
-	TRBV6-1	TRBD1	TRBJ2-7	TGTGCCAGCAGTCCTTCCGGGACAGGATCCGAGCAGTACTTC	CASSPSGTGSEQYF
-	TRBV7-6	-	TRBJ2-1	TGTGCCAGCAGTCGAGGGAGCTCCTACAATGAGCAGTTCTTC	CASSRGSSYNEQFF